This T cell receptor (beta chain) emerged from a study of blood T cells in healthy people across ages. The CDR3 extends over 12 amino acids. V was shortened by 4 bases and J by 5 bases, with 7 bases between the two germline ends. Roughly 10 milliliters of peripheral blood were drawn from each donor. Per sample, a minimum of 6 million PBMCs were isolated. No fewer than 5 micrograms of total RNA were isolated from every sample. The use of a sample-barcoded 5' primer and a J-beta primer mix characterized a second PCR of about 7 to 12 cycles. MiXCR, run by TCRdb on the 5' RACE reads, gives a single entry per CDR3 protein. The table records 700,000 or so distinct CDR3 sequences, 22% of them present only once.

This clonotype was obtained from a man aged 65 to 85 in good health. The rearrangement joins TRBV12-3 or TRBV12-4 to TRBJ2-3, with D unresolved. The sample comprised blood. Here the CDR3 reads CASSYGRDTQYF. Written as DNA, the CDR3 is TGTGCCAGCAGTTACGGCAGAGATACGCAGTATTTT.